The rows below give T cell receptor beta chains drawn from one sample of a study of shared clonotypes between healthy human individuals. Method: immunoSEQ multiplex PCR; TCRdb's copy keeps in-frame clones and lacks some. Of hundreds of thousands of clones in the sample, less than 96% were seen once. The sequenced sample consisted of naive CD4+ T cells sorted from blood. These receptors came from a woman between 25 and 40 years old in good health. The conserved cysteine and the conserved F or W are not part of the CDR3 here. Each record gives: clone size, V gene, J gene, CDR3 protein. Not all rows give a size; the values are once, few, many and, for expanded clones, a class.

>once|TRBV18|TRBJ2-2
ASSSTSGINTGELF
>NA|TRBV10-2|TRBJ2-1
ASSGGTGGEQF
>few|TRBV10-3|TRBJ2-7
AISEGTGTYEQY
>NA|TRBV6-1|TRBJ1-1
ASSALQGFTEAF
>NA|TRBV28|TRBJ1-4
ASSLAGLNEKLF
>NA|TRBV28|TRBJ1-1
ASAGGSGHTEAF
>NA|TRBV4-1|TRBJ1-2
ASSQVVRGSYGYT
>NA|TRBV2|TRBJ2-7
ASSGGIRGTYEQY
>NA|TRBV5-1|TRBJ2-3
ASSPRPGTDTQY
>NA|TRBV5-4|TRBJ2-5
ACGPGGETQY
>NA|TRBV11-2|TRBJ2-2
ASSLGLRTRPNTGELF
>NA|TRBV7-2|TRBJ2-5
ASSLGVAGQETQY
>NA|TRBV18|TRBJ1-5
ASSRMTGGNQPQH
>NA|TRBV6-6|TRBJ1-5
ASSYGGGRADQPQH
>NA|TRBV5-4|TRBJ2-7
ASSNSYEQY
>NA|TRBV10-2|TRBJ1-3
ASSSGERTGNTIY
>NA|TRBV23-1|TRBJ1-4
ASSRSGRSPTTRATNEKLF
>NA|TRBV2|TRBJ2-1
ASRATGLDSYNEQF
>NA|TRBV6-1|TRBJ1-5
ASTPGQPNQPQH
>NA|TRBV5-4|TRBJ2-3
ASSKWTGGLTDTQY
>NA|TRBV11-3|TRBJ1-1
ASSLRQNTEAF
>NA|TRBV7-8|TRBJ2-3
ASSKARFDRDTQY
>NA|TRBV5-6|TRBJ1-1
ASSSDSLNTEAF
>once|TRBV19|TRBJ2-5
ASSIGGLTYQETQY
>NA|TRBV7-9|TRBJ2-3
ASSKQGIDTQY
>NA|TRBV6-5|TRBJ1-5
ASSYSGWNQPQH
>NA|TRBV18|TRBJ2-7
ASSPPRQGRTYEQY
>NA|TRBV28|TRBJ2-5
ASSSKKPGLAGQETQY
>NA|TRBV29-1|TRBJ1-5
SVIFGSDQPQH
>NA|TRBV2|TRBJ1-5
ASSITQLPQPQH
>NA|TRBV5-8|TRBJ1-5
ASSLNQPQH
>NA|TRBV15|TRBJ1-5
ATSRKGVGKNQPQH
>NA|TRBV29-1|TRBJ1-1
SVEGAGTEAF
>NA|TRBV7-3|TRBJ1-1
ASRSQGDTEAF
>NA|TRBV11-1|TRBJ2-7
PSSLAPSSLRYEQY
>NA|TRBV11-3|TRBJ1-2
ASSLLPGQNYGYT
>NA|TRBV28|TRBJ2-7
ASSFLAYSYEQY
>NA|TRBV18|TRBJ2-7
ASGSSVYEQY
>NA|TRBV18|TRBJ1-1
ASSTTGHTEAF
>NA|TRBV28|TRBJ2-3
ASGTLTDTQY
>NA|TRBV5-1|TRBJ2-3
ASHSGLAGSTDTQY
>NA|TRBV2|TRBJ1-5
ASSKQGAGNQPQH
>NA|TRBV20-1|TRBJ2-1
SASGYNEQF
>NA|TRBV11-2|TRBJ2-2
ASSFTNTGELF
>NA|TRBV18|TRBJ2-7
ASSPTLAGDSYEQY
>NA|TRBV15|TRBJ2-1
ATSRQVGYNEQF
>NA|TRBV6-5|TRBJ1-3
ASSADRSRGNTIY
>once|TRBV5-4|TRBJ2-7
ASSLAGGPYEQY
>NA|TRBV5-1|TRBJ2-5
ASSSQDWQETQY
>NA|TRBV30|TRBJ2-7
ACARSDEQY